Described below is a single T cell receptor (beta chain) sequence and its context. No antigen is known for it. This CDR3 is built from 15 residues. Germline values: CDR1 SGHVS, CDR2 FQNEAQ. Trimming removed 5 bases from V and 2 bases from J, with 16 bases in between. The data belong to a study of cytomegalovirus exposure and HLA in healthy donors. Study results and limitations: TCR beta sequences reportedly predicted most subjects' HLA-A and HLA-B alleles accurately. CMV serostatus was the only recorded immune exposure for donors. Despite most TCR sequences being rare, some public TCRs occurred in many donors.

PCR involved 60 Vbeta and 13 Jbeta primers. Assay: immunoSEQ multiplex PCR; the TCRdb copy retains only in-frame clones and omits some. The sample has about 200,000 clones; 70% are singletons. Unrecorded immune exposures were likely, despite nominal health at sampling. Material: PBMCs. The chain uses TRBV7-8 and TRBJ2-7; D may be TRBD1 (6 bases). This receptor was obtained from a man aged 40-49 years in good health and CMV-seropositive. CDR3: CASSALPGQPYEQYF. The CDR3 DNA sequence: TGTGCCAGCAGCGCCCTGCCGGGACAACCCTACGAGCAGTACTTC.